The rows below give T cell receptor beta chains drawn from one sample of a study of cytomegalovirus exposure and HLA in healthy donors. The data were produced by immunoSEQ multiplex PCR, yet TCRdb's version contains in-frame clones alone and is incomplete. This repertoire shows about 110,000 clones, less than 75% found once; its top ten account for roughly 10%. Sequences were obtained from PBMCs. These receptors were obtained from a man aged 40-50 years in good health and CMV-seropositive. Each CDR3 is given with its conserved first and last residue. D genes are given only for firm matches. Clone sizes are given selectively: once, few, many, or a class where the clone is expanded.

clone_size j_call d_call v_call cdr3_nt cdr3_aa
once TRBJ2-1 - TRBV5-1 TGCGCCAGCACCTCCTCGTTTCTAGCGTTTAGCTCCTACAATGAGCAGTTCTTC CASTSSFLAFSSYNEQFF
- TRBJ1-3 TRBD1 TRBV7-8 TGTGCCAGCAGCCTAGGACAGGAGTCTGGAAACACCATATATTTT CASSLGQESGNTIYF
- TRBJ1-5 - TRBV11-2 TGTGCCAGCAGCTTTCGACGGGTCTCTGGTCAGCCCCAGCATTTT CASSFRRVSGQPQHF
few TRBJ2-1 TRBD1 TRBV27 TGTGCCAGCAGTATGACAGGGGGGTACAATGAGCAGTTCTTC CASSMTGGYNEQFF
- TRBJ2-1 - TRBV6-1 TGTGCCAGCAGCAAGAGTAATGAGCAGTTCTTC CASSKSNEQFF
- TRBJ2-1 TRBD2 TRBV2 TGTGCCAGCAGTCTATCACTAGCGGGGCCTTTATTATACAATGAGCAGTTCTTC CASSLSLAGPLLYNEQFF
medium-sized TRBJ2-1 - TRBV21-1 TGTGCCAGCAGCAAAGGAGGACTAGCGGGGATCCCATTTTACAATGAGCAGTTCTTC CASSKGGLAGIPFYNEQFF
- TRBJ2-3 TRBD2 TRBV5-6 TGTGCCAGCAGCCTCCGGACTAGCGGGAGCACAGATACGCAGTATTTT CASSLRTSGSTDTQYF
- TRBJ1-2 TRBD1 TRBV9 TGTGCCAGCAGCGCCGACGGGACAGGGGATTTAATAGACTATGGCTACACCTTC CASSADGTGDLIDYGYTF
- TRBJ2-1 TRBD2 TRBV5-6 TGTGCCAGCAGCCCTGGGACTAGCGAATACAATGAGCAGTTCTTC CASSPGTSEYNEQFF
- TRBJ1-5 TRBD1 TRBV5-1 TGCGCCAGCAGCTTTACAGGGGGTTTTCAGCCCCAGCATTTT CASSFTGGFQPQHF
- TRBJ1-1 TRBD1 TRBV19 TGTGCCAGTTCCACAGGGGTAGGGACTGAAGCTTTCTTT CASSTGVGTEAFF
- TRBJ2-5 TRBD2 TRBV30 TGTGCCTGGACCCCAGGGACTAGCGGAAAGACTGGGGAGACCCAGTACTTC CAWTPGTSGKTGETQYF
few TRBJ2-7 TRBD2 TRBV27 TGTGCCAGCAGTTATAGGTATGGCGGGAGCTACGAGCAGTACTTC CASSYRYGGSYEQYF
- TRBJ2-1 TRBD2 TRBV9 TGTGCCAGCAGCACCAAGAGCGCGGGAGGGCCGCGTGAGCAGTTCTTC CASSTKSAGGPREQFF
- TRBJ2-1 TRBD2 TRBV7-7 TGTGCCAGCAGCTCGACTAGCGGGAGTCCCGAAAAGCAGTTCTTC CASSSTSGSPEKQFF
- TRBJ2-2 - TRBV7-2 TGTGCCAGCAGCTTAGTAGGGAGCACCACCGGGGAGCTGTTTTTT CASSLVGSTTGELFF
- TRBJ2-2 - TRBV5-1 TGCGCCAGCAGCTTCGGGGAGCGCACCGGGGAGCTGTTTTTT CASSFGERTGELFF
- TRBJ1-1 TRBD1 TRBV20-1 TGCAGTGCTGACAGGGGGACTGAAGCTTTCTTT CSADRGTEAFF
- TRBJ2-3 TRBD2 TRBV18 TGTGCCAGCTCACTCACGGCTAGCGGGAGCCCCTCTGCAGATACGCAGTATTTT CASSLTASGSPSADTQYF
- TRBJ2-7 - TRBV21-1 TGTACTAAGGACAGGGCCAGCGGGTACGAGCAGTACTTC CTKDRASGYEQYF
few TRBJ2-5 TRBD2 TRBV18 TGTGCCAGCTCACCCCGACTAGCGGGAGGGGAGACCCAGTACTTC CASSPRLAGGETQYF
few TRBJ2-7 TRBD1 TRBV2 TGTGCCAGCTTTACCCCGGGACAGGGGCTCTACGAGCAGTACTTC CASFTPGQGLYEQYF
once TRBJ1-2 TRBD1 TRBV5-1 TGCGCCAGCAGCACTTCAGGGGGCCGGGACTATGGCTACACCTTC CASSTSGGRDYGYTF
- TRBJ1-5 - TRBV28 TGTGCCAGCAGTTTTCCAACCAGGACTATCGGTAATCAGCCCCAGCATTTT CASSFPTRTIGNQPQHF
- TRBJ1-1 TRBD1 TRBV19 TGTGCCAGTAGCTTGGACAGGGGGGCTGAAGCTTTCTTT CASSLDRGAEAFF
- TRBJ2-7 - TRBV6-5 TGTGCCAGCAGTTACTCCAACAGGGTCGACGAGCAGTACTTC CASSYSNRVDEQYF
- TRBJ1-5 - TRBV9 TGTGCCAGCAGCGTAGCTCCCAATCAGCCCCAGCATTTT CASSVAPNQPQHF
once TRBJ1-4 TRBD1 TRBV10-3 TGTGTCATCAGTGAGGCTGCGGGACAGGGCAATGAAAAACTGTTTTTT CVISEAAGQGNEKLFF
once TRBJ2-7 TRBD2 TRBV28 TGTGCCAGCAGTTTGGTACTAGCGGGAGTTAGCTCCTACGAGCAGTACTTC CASSLVLAGVSSYEQYF
- TRBJ2-7 TRBD1 TRBV29-1 TGCAGCGCCGAGGACAGGGTCTCCTACGAGCAGTACTTC CSAEDRVSYEQYF
few TRBJ2-1 TRBD2 TRBV30 TGTGCTTTGGATTGGGGGGGAGGGTACAATGAGCAGTTCTTC CALDWGGGYNEQFF
- TRBJ2-7 - TRBV15 TGTGCCACCAGCAGACTACAGGACTACGAGCAGTACTTC CATSRLQDYEQYF
- TRBJ2-2 TRBD1 TRBV6-5 TGTGCCAGCAGAGACAGGGAAAGCACCGGGGAGCTGTTTTTT CASRDRESTGELFF
few TRBJ2-2 - TRBV30 TGTGCCTGGAGCGACAAGGGGGTAGAGACCGGGGAGCTGTTTTTT CAWSDKGVETGELFF